The clone carrying this TCR beta chain was counted a few times. Its target is not known. The data derive from a study of identical twins. Study observations and caveats: Twin-shared out-of-frame alpha sequences showed excess low generation probability. Insertions were reduced in abundant cord blood beta clonotypes but not in memory repertoires.

TCRdb redid the calling of the 5' RACE reads with MiXCR, one entry per CDR3 protein. Of approximately 300,000 distinct CDR3 sequences detected, around 9.7% appear once; the ten largest clones hold around 7.1%. Each donor was a healthy Caucasian. The CDR3 has 14 amino acids. V shed 3 bases and J shed 1 base, with 6 bases lying between them. Looked up from germline, CDR1 is LGHNA and CDR2 is YSLEER. These records were also assigned to another study, of yellow fever vaccine responses in identical twins. That publication notes: Twins reportedly had a vaccine T cell response that seemed partly convergent, partly personalized.

The sequencing input was CD8+ T cells sorted from blood. The source of this sequence is a woman under 30 in good health. The J gene is TRBJ2-2, the V gene TRBV4-3, with D maybe TRBD2 (5 bases). CDR3 residues: CASSHGVNTGELFF. The CDR3 DNA sequence: TGCGCCAGCAGCCACGGGGTGAACACCGGGGAGCTGTTTTTT.